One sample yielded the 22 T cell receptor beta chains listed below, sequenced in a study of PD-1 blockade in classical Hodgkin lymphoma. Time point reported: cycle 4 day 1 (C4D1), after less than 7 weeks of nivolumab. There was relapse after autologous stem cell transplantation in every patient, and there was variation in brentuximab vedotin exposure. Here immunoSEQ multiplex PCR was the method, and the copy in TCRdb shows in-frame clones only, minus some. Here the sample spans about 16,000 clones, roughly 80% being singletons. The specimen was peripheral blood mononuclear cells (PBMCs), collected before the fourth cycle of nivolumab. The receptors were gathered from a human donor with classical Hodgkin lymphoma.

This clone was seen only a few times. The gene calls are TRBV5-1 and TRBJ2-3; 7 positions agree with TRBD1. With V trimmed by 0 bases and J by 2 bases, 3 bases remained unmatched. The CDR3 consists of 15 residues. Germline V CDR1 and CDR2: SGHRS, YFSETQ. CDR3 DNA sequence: TGCGCCAGCAGCTTGGAAGGGGGCGACACAGATACGCAGTATTTT. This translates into CASSLEGGDTDTQYF.

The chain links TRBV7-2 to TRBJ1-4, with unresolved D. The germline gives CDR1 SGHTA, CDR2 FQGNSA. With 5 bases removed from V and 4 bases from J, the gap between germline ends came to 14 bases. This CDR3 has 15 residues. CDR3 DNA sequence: TGTGCCAGCAGCCCGCTAGGGCCGATTAATGAAAAACTGTTTTTT. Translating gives CASSPLGPINEKLFF.

The chain's CDR3 is CASTNRGILNEKLFF. The CDR3 nucleotides read TGCGCCAGCACCAACAGGGGCATCCTTAATGAAAAACTGTTTTTT. V is TRBV23-1 and J is TRBJ1-4; 7 nucleotides match TRBD1. TRBV23-1 falls under the ORF class, with uncertain function. V dropped 7 bases and J dropped 4; count of bases not matched to a gene: 9. This CDR3 contains 15 residues.

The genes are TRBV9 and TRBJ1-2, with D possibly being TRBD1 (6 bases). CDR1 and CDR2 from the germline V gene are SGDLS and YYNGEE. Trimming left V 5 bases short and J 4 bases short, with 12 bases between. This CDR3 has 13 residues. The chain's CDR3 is CASRGQRLYGYTF. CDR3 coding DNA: TGTGCCAGCAGAGGACAGCGACTCTATGGCTACACCTTC.

CDR3 nucleotides: TGTGCCAGCTCACCCGGACCGGGGCCTGGAAACACCATATATTTT. It codes for CASSPGPGPGNTIYF. The V and J genes are TRBV18 and TRBJ1-3; D is perhaps TRBD1 (5 bases). Germline V CDR1 and CDR2: KGHSH, LQKENI. V was clipped by 3 bases and J by 2 bases, with 11 bases between them. CDR3 length: 15 amino acids.

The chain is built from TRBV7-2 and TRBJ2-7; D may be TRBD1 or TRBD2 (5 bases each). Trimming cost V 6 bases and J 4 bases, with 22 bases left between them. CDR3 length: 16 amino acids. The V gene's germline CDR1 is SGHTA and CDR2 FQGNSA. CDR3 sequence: CASRESLGTAPYEQYF. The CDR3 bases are TGTGCCAGCAGAGAATCACTTGGGACCGCCCCGTACGAGCAGTACTTC. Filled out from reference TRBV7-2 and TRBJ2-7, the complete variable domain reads GAGVSQSPSNKVTEKGKDVELRCDPISGHTALYWYRQSLGQGLEFLIYFQGNSAPDKSGLPSDRFSAERTGGSVSTLTIQRTQQEDSAVYLCASRESLGTAPYEQYFGPGTRLTVT.

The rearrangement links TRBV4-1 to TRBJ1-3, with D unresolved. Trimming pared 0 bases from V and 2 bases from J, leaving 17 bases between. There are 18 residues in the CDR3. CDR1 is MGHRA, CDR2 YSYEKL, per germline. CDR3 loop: CASSQEGGGEVAGNTIYF. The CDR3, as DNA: TGCGCCAGCAGCCAAGAGGGCGGCGGCGAGGTGGCTGGAAACACCATATATTTT.

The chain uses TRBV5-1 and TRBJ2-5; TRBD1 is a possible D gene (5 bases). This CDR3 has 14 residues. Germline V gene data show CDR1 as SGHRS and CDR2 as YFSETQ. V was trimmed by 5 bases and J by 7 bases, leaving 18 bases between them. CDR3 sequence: CASSQGAPSGTQYF. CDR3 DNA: TGCGCCAGCAGTCAAGGGGCCCCCTCAGGGACCCAGTACTTC. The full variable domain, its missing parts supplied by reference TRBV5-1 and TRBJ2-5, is KAGVTQTPRYLIKTRGQQVTLSCSPISGHRSVSWYQQTPGQGLQFLFEYFSETQRNKGNFPGRFSGRQFSNSRSEMNVSTLELGDSALYLCASSQGAPSGTQYFGPGTRLLVL.

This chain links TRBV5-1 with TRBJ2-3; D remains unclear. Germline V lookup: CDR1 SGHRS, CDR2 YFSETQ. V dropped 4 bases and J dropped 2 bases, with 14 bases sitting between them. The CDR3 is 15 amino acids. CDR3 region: CASSPLSPATDTQYF. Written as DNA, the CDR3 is TGCGCCAGCAGCCCTTTAAGTCCCGCCACAGATACGCAGTATTTT.

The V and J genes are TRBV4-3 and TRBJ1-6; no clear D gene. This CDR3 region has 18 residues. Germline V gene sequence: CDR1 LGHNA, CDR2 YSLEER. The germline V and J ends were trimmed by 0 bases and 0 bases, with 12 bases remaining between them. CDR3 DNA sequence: TGCGCCAGCAGCCAAGATTCCCAGTCGAGCTCCTATAATTCACCCCTCCACTTT. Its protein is CASSQDSQSSSYNSPLHF.

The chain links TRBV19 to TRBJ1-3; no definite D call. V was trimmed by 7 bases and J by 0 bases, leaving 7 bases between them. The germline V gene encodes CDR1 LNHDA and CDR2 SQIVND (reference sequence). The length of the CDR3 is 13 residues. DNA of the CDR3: TGTGCCAGTACGTCCTCCTCTGGAAACACCATATATTTT. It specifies CASTSSSGNTIYF.

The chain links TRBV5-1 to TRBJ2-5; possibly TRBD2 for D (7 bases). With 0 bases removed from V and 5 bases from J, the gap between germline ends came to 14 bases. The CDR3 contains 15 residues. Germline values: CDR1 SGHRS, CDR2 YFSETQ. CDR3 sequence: CASSLEGGAWETQYF. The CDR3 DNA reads TGCGCCAGCAGCTTGGAGGGGGGGGCCTGGGAGACCCAGTACTTC.

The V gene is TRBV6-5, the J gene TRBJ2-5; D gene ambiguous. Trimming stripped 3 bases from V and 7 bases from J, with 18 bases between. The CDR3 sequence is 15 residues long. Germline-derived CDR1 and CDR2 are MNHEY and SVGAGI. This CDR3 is CASSYGAALLTTQYF. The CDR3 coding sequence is TGTGCCAGCAGTTATGGCGCCGCCCTCTTAACGACCCAGTACTTC.

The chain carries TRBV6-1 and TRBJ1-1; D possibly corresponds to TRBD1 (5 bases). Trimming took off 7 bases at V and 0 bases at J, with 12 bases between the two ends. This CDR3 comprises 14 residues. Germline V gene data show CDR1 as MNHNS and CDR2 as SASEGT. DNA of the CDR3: TGTGCCAGCAAGTCAGGGCCCATGAACACTGAAGCTTTCTTT. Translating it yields CASKSGPMNTEAFF.

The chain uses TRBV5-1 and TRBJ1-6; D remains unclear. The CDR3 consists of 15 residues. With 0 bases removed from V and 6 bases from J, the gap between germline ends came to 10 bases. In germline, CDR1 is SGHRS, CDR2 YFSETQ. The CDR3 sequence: CASSLVGKSNSPLHF. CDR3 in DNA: TGCGCCAGCAGCTTGGTTGGGAAAAGTAATTCACCCCTCCACTTT. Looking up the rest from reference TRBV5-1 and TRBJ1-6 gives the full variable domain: KAGVTQTPRYLIKTRGQQVTLSCSPISGHRSVSWYQQTPGQGLQFLFEYFSETQRNKGNFPGRFSGRQFSNSRSEMNVSTLELGDSALYLCASSLVGKSNSPLHFGNGTRLTVT.

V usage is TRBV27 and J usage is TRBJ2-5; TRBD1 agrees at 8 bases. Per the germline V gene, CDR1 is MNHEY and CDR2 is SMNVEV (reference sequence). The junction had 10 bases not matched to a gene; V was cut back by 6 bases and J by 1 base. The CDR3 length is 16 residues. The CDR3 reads CASSKPAGTGQETQYF. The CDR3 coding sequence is TGTGCCAGCAGCAAACCCGCCGGGACAGGCCAAGAGACCCAGTACTTC.

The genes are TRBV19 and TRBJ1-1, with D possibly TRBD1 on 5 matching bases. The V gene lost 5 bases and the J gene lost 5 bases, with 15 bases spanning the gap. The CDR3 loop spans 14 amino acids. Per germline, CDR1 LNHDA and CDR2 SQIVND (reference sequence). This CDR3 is CASSPQGSGTEAFF. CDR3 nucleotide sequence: TGTGCCAGTAGTCCCCAGGGCAGTGGGACTGAAGCTTTCTTT.

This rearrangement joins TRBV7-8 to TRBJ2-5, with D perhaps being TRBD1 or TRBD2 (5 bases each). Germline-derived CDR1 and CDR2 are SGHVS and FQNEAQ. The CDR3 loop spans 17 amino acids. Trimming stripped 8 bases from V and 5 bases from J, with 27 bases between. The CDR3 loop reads CASGLDRGQSPKETQYF. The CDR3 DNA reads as TGTGCCAGCGGACTTGACCGGGGCCAATCCCCCAAGGAGACCCAGTACTTC. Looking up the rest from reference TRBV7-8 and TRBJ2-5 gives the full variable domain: GAGVSQSPRYKVAKRGQDVALRCDPISGHVSLFWYQQALGQGPEFLTYFQNEAQLDKSGLPSDRFFAERPEGSVSTLKIQRTQQEDSAVYLCASGLDRGQSPKETQYFGPGTRLLVL.

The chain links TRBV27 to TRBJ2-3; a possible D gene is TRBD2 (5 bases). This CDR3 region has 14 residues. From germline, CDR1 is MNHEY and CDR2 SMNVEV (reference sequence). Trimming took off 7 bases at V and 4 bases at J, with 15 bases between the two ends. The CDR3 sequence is CASKPGRGPDTQYF. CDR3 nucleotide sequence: TGTGCCAGCAAACCCGGCCGGGGTCCAGATACGCAGTATTTT.

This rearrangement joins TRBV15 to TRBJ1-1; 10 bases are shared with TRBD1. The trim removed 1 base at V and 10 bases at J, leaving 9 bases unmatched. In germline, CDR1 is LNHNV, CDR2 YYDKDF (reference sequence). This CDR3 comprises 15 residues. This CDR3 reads CATSRVQDRGIGAFF. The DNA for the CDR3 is TGTGCCACCAGCAGAGTACAGGACAGGGGGATCGGAGCTTTCTTT.

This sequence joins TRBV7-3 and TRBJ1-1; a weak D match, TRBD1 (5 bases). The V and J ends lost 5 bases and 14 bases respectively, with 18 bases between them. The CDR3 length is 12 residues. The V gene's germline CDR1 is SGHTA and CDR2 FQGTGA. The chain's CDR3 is CASSHRGPLVFF. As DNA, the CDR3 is TGTGCCAGCAGCCACCGGGGCCCCCTTGTCTTCTTT.

The CDR3 loop reads CASSLVGGAYGTEAFF. CDR3 sequence (DNA): TGCGCCAGCAGCTTGGTGGGGGGGGCCTACGGCACTGAAGCTTTCTTT. The chain couples TRBV5-1 to TRBJ1-1, with D possibly matching TRBD1 (6 bases). V was trimmed by 0 bases and J by 4 bases, leaving 16 bases between them. This CDR3 is built from 16 residues. Looked up from germline, CDR1 is SGHRS and CDR2 is YFSETQ.